The 29 T cell receptor beta chains reported below all come from one sample, sequenced in a study of tumor-infiltrating lymphocytes in primary liver carcinoma (dated by TCRdb to 2016 to 2017). The reads were generated on an Illumina HiSeq 2500. Starting from approximately 500 ng total RNA, TCRbeta-specific cDNA was produced by reverse transcription with a constant-region primer and ProtoScript II reverse transcriptase. Construction of the TCRbeta libraries relied on three nested rounds of multiplex PCR, following a slightly modified ARM-PCR procedure. Each of the first two PCR rounds ran for about 10 cycles and used multiplex TRBV1-TRBV30 forward primers together with a Cbeta reverse primer. TCRdb reprocessed the public reads (quality trimming at Q25 with fastp, clone calling with MiXCR) and kept in-frame beta chains. One record per CDR3 amino acid sequence lists the most common genes and DNA. This sample is represented by 70,000 to 75,000 distinct CDR3 sequences; roughly three quarters of them were singletons. About 30% of the sample is in the top ten clones.

Without any cell sorting, total RNA and DNA were extracted together from about 20-30 mg of bulk tissue using the AllPrep DNA/RNA mini kit. Sequenced sample: liver tumor tissue from sampling region 4. The label giving this sample's cell subset or site can be read as: tumor region T4, right-lateral pole. The receptors were gathered from a man aged 40-50 years with primary liver carcinoma and hepatitis B virus infection.

The gene calls are TRBV7-3 and TRBJ2-3; D tentatively reads TRBD1 or TRBD2 (5 bases each). This CDR3 is built from 14 residues. V was cut by 3 bases and J by 2 bases, with 9 bases left in between. Germline V lookup: CDR1 SGHTA, CDR2 FQGTGA. The CDR3 bases are TGTGCCAGCAGCTTTGAGGGGCACACAGATACGCAGTATTTT. Translation gives CASSFEGHTDTQYF.

The chain's CDR3 is CASSMGGLAGPETQYF. The CDR3 DNA reads TGTGCCAGCAGTATGGGGGGGCTAGCGGGACCTGAGACCCAGTACTTC. This rearrangement joins TRBV28 to TRBJ2-5, with TRBD2 matching 9 bases. This CDR3 is built from 16 residues. The germline gives CDR1 MDHEN, CDR2 SYDVKM. After removal of 5 bases from V and 5 bases from J, the junction contained 12 bases not matched to a gene. Full variable domain (missing parts from reference TRBV28 and TRBJ2-5): DVKVTQSSRYLVKRTGEKVFLECVQDMDHENMFWYRQDPGLGLRLIYFSYDVKMKEKGDIPEGYSVSREKKERFSLILESASTNQTSMYLCASSMGGLAGPETQYFGPGTRLLVL.

Turning to this clonotype: A read error may produce the germline difference seen at one junction end. J is TRBJ1-1 and V is TRBV12-3 or TRBV12-4; D unclear. There are 13 residues in the CDR3. The CDR3 nucleotides read TGTGCCGGCAGCCCCAACATCTTGACTGAAGCTTCCTTT. Translated, it gives CAGSPNILTEASF.

The rearrangement uses TRBV13 and TRBJ2-2; the match to TRBD2 covers 8 bases. Germline CDR1 reads PRHDT; CDR2 reads FYEKMQ (reference sequence). The V and J ends lost 5 bases and 7 bases, in that order; junction bases with no gene match: 9. This CDR3 is built from 15 residues. This chain's CDR3 is CASSIPGTRVGELFF. The CDR3 DNA is TGTGCCAGCAGCATCCCAGGGACTAGGGTCGGGGAGCTGTTTTTT.

Note on this clonotype: The conserved final phenylalanine or tryptophan is absent from the CDR3, which likely points to a read error. CDR3 region: CASNLVSGGSRQEAQYY. The DNA for the CDR3 is TGTGCCAGCAACTTAGTCAGTGGGGGCAGTCGGCAAGAGGCCCAGTACTAC. This sequence joins TRBV11-2 and TRBJ2-5; a possible D gene is TRBD1 (6 bases). Germline V gene sequence: CDR1 SGHAT, CDR2 FQNNGV. The CDR3 is made up of 17 amino acids.

In this sample, this clonotype turned up many times. This chain connects TRBV30 to TRBJ2-1; D remains ambiguous. With 0 bases removed from V and 8 bases from J, the gap between germline ends came to 11 bases. Germline-derived CDR1 and CDR2 are GTSNPN and SVGIG (reference sequence). This CDR3 has 13 residues. As DNA, the CDR3 is TGTGCCTGGAGTGTAACCCACGGGTATGAGCAGTTCTTC. It is translated as CAWSVTHGYEQFF. The full variable domain, with the rest looked up from reference TRBV30 and TRBJ2-1, is SQTIHQWPATLVQPVGSPLSLECTVEGTSNPNLYWYRQAAGRGLQLLFYSVGIGQISSEVPQNLSASRPQDRQFILSSKKLLLSDSGFYLCAWSVTHGYEQFFGPGTRLTVL.

This rearrangement joins TRBV29-1 to TRBJ2-7; D gene uncertain. Trimming removed 8 bases from V and 0 bases from J, with 14 bases in between. In germline, CDR1 is SQVTM, CDR2 ANQGSEA. CDR3 size: 13 residues. This CDR3 reads CSIVRSSSYEQYF. The CDR3, as DNA: TGCAGCATTGTGAGGAGTAGCTCCTACGAGCAGTACTTC.

In regard to this clonotype: Because the CDR3 is missing its conserved closing phenylalanine or tryptophan, this is likely a read error. No DNA is shown, since the ends of the CDR3 on it are uncertain; the CDR3 is the one TCRdb lists. This chain links TRBV4-1 with TRBJ2-7; no check of the table's D call, TRBD1, against the DNA was made. The CDR3 length equals 14 residues, ends included. The germline gives CDR1 MGHRA, CDR2 YSYEKL. This chain's CDR3 is CASRPGPSSYEYYL.

This clonotype was counted a few times. The chain combines TRBV20-1 with TRBJ1-2; D is unclear. Germline CDR1 and CDR2: DFQATT and SNEGSKA (reference sequence). CDR3 length: 12 residues. V shed 0 bases and J shed 6 bases, with 8 bases lying between them. The DNA for the CDR3 is TGCAGTGCTAGAGATCCCCGAGATGGCTACACCTTC. Translation: CSARDPRDGYTF.

As regards this clonotype: One end of the junction fails to match germline, which may point to a read error. The chain carries TRBV28 and TRBJ2-7, with 8 nucleotides matching TRBD2. CDR3 length: 15 amino acids. Germline V gives CDR1 MDHEN, CDR2 SYDVKM. The CDR3 region is CVSSLTGGLLYEQYF. The CDR3 nucleotides read TGTGTCAGCAGCCTTACGGGGGGGCTGTTATACGAGCAGTACTTC. Variable domain in full (rest from reference TRBV28 and TRBJ2-7): DVKVTQSSRYLVKRTGEKVFLECVQDMDHENMFWYRQDPGLGLRLIYFSYDVKMKEKGDIPEGYSVSREKKERFSLILESASTNQTSMYLCVSSLTGGLLYEQYFGPGTRLTVT.

With respect to this clonotype: The junction shows a germline mismatch at one end, possibly a read error. The CDR3 sequence: CACSNTVIQPQHF. In DNA form, the CDR3 reads TGTGCCTGCAGCAACACGGTGATCCAGCCCCAGCATTTT. This chain uses TRBV7-9 with TRBJ1-5, with D unclear. This CDR3 region has 13 residues. CDR1 is SEHNR, CDR2 FQNEAQ, per germline (reference sequence).

For this clonotype: The CDR3 ends on some other residue instead of the conserved phenylalanine or tryptophan, so this is likely a read error. The V gene is TRBV12-3 or TRBV12-4, the J gene TRBJ2-7; 7 bases match TRBD2. The length of the CDR3 is 13 residues. V lost 4 bases, J lost 6 bases, and 6 bases stayed unmatched. CDR3 DNA sequence: TGTGCCAGCAGTTCCCCTGGACTAGGCGAGCAGTACTTG. Its translation is CASSSPGLGEQYL.

Regarding this clonotype: Its ends do not fully match the called genes, so a read error is possible. DNA of the CDR3: TGTGCCAGCAGCCAAGAGTTTACCCCGACATGGGCCAAAAACATTCAGCACTTC. Encoded protein: CASSQEFTPTWAKNIQHF. The chain employs TRBV4-2 and TRBJ2-4; D ambiguous. The germline gives CDR1 LGHNA, CDR2 YNFKEQ. The length of the CDR3 is 18 residues.

Worth noting for this clonotype: A junction boundary mismatches the germline segment, possibly from a read error. This chain links TRBV12-5 with TRBJ2-1; D ambiguous. The CDR3 loop spans 12 amino acids. Germline V CDR1 and CDR2: LGHNT, FRNRAP. The CDR3 sequence is CACGTGGNKLFF. CDR3 DNA: TGTGCTTGTGGCACCGGCGGCAATAAGCTGTTCTTC.

About this clonotype itself: Relative to the germline gene, one junction end is altered; a read error may explain this. The chain carries TRBV6-1 and TRBJ2-3; D remains unclear. The germline V gene has CDR1 MNHNS and CDR2 SASEGT. The CDR3 is 14 amino acids. CDR3 residues: CTSSGRANSDTKYF. The CDR3 DNA follows: TGTACCAGCAGTGGCCGGGCGAATTCAGATACGAAGTATTTT.

Only one count was recorded for this clonotype. A junction boundary mismatches the germline segment, possibly from a read error. The chain carries TRBV29-1 and TRBJ2-1; 7 bases are a match to TRBD1. The CDR3 spans 14 residues. CDR1 and CDR2 from the germline V gene are SQVTM and ANQGSEA. The CDR3 reads CGVDGRGQYNEQFF. In DNA form, the CDR3 reads TGCGGCGTTGATGGCCGGGGACAGTACAATGAACAGTTCTTC.

As for this clonotype: Germline and junction disagree at one end, which may indicate a read error. The chain has TRBV4-1 and TRBJ2-2, with D perhaps TRBD2 (5 bases). Germline V gives CDR1 MGHRA, CDR2 YSYEKL. This CDR3 has 14 amino acids. The CDR3 is CASSRPLGSVELSF. The CDR3 coding sequence is TGCGCCAGCAGCCGGCCACTAGGCTCCGTGGAGCTGTCTTTT.

This clonotype was seen a few times. The chain recombines TRBV20-1 with TRBJ1-5; D is uncertain. The germline V and J ends were trimmed by 5 bases and 2 bases, with 1 base remaining between them. CDR1 and CDR2 (germline): DFQATT, SNEGSKA (reference sequence). The length of the CDR3 is 10 residues. CDR3 nucleotides: TGCAGTGCTGGCAATCAGCCCCAGCATTTT. Protein sequence: CSAGNQPQHF.

This clonotype was observed a handful of times. A read error may produce the germline difference seen at one junction end. The chain couples TRBV7-3 to TRBJ2-7, with D perhaps TRBD2 (7 bases). The CDR3 is 15 amino acids. Per the germline V gene, CDR1 is SGHTA and CDR2 is FQGTGA. The CDR3 DNA reads TGTGCCAGCAGCTTAGGAGGGGGGGTTGCCTACGAGCGGTACTTC. It is translated as CASSLGGGVAYERYF. Supplemented by reference TRBV7-3 and TRBJ2-7, the full variable domain reads GAGVSQTPSNKVTEKGKYVELRCDPISGHTALYWYRQSLGQGPEFLIYFQGTGAADDSGLPNDRFFAVRPEGSVSTLKIQRTERGDSAVYLCASSLGGGVAYERYFGPGTRLTVT.

This clonotype was picked up many times. The V call is TRBV6-2 or TRBV6-3, the J call TRBJ1-2; TRBD1 is a possible D gene (5 bases). Germline loops: CDR1 MNHEY, CDR2 SVGEGT. The CDR3 loop spans 14 amino acids. Between the trimmed V and J ends, which lost 8 bases and 0 bases, there was a span of 13 bases. The CDR3 sequence is CASGLGRPNYGYTF. In DNA form, the CDR3 reads TGTGCCAGCGGACTGGGACGGCCTAACTATGGCTACACCTTC.

V and J are TRBV11-2 and TRBJ2-1, with D possibly being TRBD2 (6 bases). The CDR3 is 14 residues long. From germline, CDR1 is SGHAT and CDR2 FQNNGV. Trimming shortened V by 6 bases and J by 16 bases, and 25 bases separated the two germline ends. The CDR3 bases are TGTGCCAGCAGTTCAGCGGGCCCTGGGAATGAGTGCTTCTTC. Translated: CASSSAGPGNECFF.

As concerns this clonotype: One junction end disagrees with the germline gene, perhaps due to a read error. The genes are TRBV4-1 and TRBJ2-7, with TRBD2 matching 11 bases. Germline V gene data show CDR1 as MGHRA and CDR2 as YSYEKL. The CDR3 has 15 residues. The CDR3 loop reads CVSSSPGLAVYEQYF. The CDR3 DNA sequence: TGTGTCAGCAGCTCACCGGGACTAGCGGTCTACGAGCAGTACTTC.

V and J are TRBV28 and TRBJ2-1, with 8 bases that match TRBD2. The V segment lost 5 bases and the J segment 1 base; nucleotides outside the gene matches: 7. CDR3 length: 16 residues. The germline CDR1 and CDR2 sequences are MDHEN and SYDVKM. The CDR3 region is CASSPREGRSYNEQFF. CDR3 sequence (DNA): TGTGCCAGCAGTCCTCGGGAGGGGAGGTCCTACAATGAGCAGTTCTTC.

This clonotype showed up just a few times. One end of the junction fails to match germline, which may point to a read error. The rearrangement uses TRBV5-1 and TRBJ2-3; TRBD1 matches at 9 bases. Germline CDR1 SGHRS, CDR2 YFSETQ. The CDR3 is made up of 16 amino acids. CDR3 nucleotides: TGCGCCAACAGCTTTCTAGGGACAGGGATCCCAGATACGCAGTATTTT. It specifies CANSFLGTGIPDTQYF. Complete variable domain (other parts from reference TRBV5-1 and TRBJ2-3): KAGVTQTPRYLIKTRGQQVTLSCSPISGHRSVSWYQQTPGQGLQFLFEYFSETQRNKGNFPGRFSGRQFSNSRSEMNVSTLELGDSALYLCANSFLGTGIPDTQYFGPGTRLTVL.

The chain employs TRBV4-1 and TRBJ2-4, with 7 bases identical to TRBD2. There are 18 residues in the CDR3. Germline-derived CDR1 and CDR2 are MGHRA and YSYEKL. V lost 2 bases, J lost 3 bases, and 13 bases stayed unmatched. CDR3 DNA: TGCGCCAGCAGCCAAATTCCCGGGACTAACGCCGTCAAAAACATTCAGTACTTC. It yields the protein CASSQIPGTNAVKNIQYF.

In regard to this clonotype: A much larger clonotype is one base distant, so this may be a read error. The CDR3 loop reads CAISEGGDEQFF. CDR3 DNA: TGTGCCATCAGTGAGGGGGGGGATGAGCAGTTCTTC. This chain connects TRBV10-3 to TRBJ2-1; 7 bases agree with TRBD2. This CDR3 comprises 12 residues. Trimming at V came to 2 bases and at J to 8 bases, leaving 0 bases not matched to a gene. The germline CDR1 and CDR2 sequences are ENHRY and SYGVKD.

Concerning this clonotype itself: A much larger clone differs from this one at a single base, so this may be a read error. This sequence joins TRBV2 and TRBJ1-2; no reliable D call. CDR3 length: 13 amino acids. Germline CDR1 reads SNHLY; CDR2 reads FYNNEI. CDR3 loop: CASRERQVYGYTF. CDR3 bases: TGTGCCAGCCGTGAACGGCAGGTTTATGGCTACACCTTC.

About this clonotype: Compared with germline, one end of the junction differs, possibly owing to a read error. The chain carries TRBV29-1 and TRBJ1-1, with unresolved D. The CDR3 sequence is 13 residues long. Germline loops: CDR1 SQVTM, CDR2 ANQGSEA. The CDR3 nucleotides read TGCAGCATTGGAATGGGAACGAACGCTGAAGCTTTCTTT. It translates to CSIGMGTNAEAFF.

V usage is TRBV13 and J usage is TRBJ2-1; tentative D call: TRBD1 (6 bases). The CDR3 loop spans 14 amino acids. V was shortened by 4 bases and J by 5 bases, with 12 bases between the two germline ends. Germline-derived CDR1 and CDR2 are PRHDT and FYEKMQ (reference sequence). The CDR3 nucleotides read TGTGCCAGCAGCTCCGGGACACCGGACAATGAGCAGTTCTTC. Its protein product is CASSSGTPDNEQFF.